The T cell receptor (beta chain) under discussion was sequenced for a study of radiotherapy plus CTLA-4 blockade in lung cancer. About the study: Among enrolled patients, approximately 18% responded and less than 40% achieved disease control.

Regarding the study as a whole: Interferon-beta and early blood T cell clone dynamics reportedly predicted response best. Clones of tumor-derived TCRs expanded in blood after radiotherapy plus ipilimumab.

Sequenced by immunoSEQ multiplex PCR; TCRdb stores in-frame clones only, minus some. The sample lists under 100,000 clones; around 83% were seen once. Focal radiation plus CTLA-4 blockade with ipilimumab was administered to patients who had chemo-refractory metastatic non-small-cell lung cancer. This clone was counted only a few times. Its antigen is undetermined. J lost 3 bases, V lost 0 bases, and 8 bases had no gene match. This CDR3 is built from 18 residues. Germline CDR1 MNHEY, CDR2 SMNVEV (reference sequence). The sequence was obtained from a human donor with non-small cell lung cancer that progressed on radiotherapy plus ipilimumab. The chain is built from TRBV27 and TRBJ2-1; 10 bases are shared with TRBD2. This specimen consisted of peripheral blood, obtained from a patient treated with radiotherapy plus ipilimumab. CDR3 residues: CASSLSRSSGSYYNEQFF. In DNA, the CDR3 is TGTGCCAGCAGTTTATCGAGGTCTAGCGGGAGCTACTACAATGAGCAGTTCTTC.